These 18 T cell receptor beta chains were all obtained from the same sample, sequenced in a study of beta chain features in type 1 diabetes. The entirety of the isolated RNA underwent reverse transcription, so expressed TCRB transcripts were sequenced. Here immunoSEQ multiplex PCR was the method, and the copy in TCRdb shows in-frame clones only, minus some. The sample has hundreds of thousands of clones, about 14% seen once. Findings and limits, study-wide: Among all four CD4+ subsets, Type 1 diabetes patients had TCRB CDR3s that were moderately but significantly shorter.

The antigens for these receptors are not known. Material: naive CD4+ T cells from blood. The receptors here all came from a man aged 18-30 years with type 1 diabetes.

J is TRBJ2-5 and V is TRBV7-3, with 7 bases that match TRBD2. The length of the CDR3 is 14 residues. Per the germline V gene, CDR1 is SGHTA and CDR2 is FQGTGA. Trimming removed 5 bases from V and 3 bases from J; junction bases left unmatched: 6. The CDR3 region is CASSASGTKETQYF. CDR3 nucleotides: TGTGCCAGCAGCGCCTCCGGGACTAAAGAGACCCAGTACTTC.

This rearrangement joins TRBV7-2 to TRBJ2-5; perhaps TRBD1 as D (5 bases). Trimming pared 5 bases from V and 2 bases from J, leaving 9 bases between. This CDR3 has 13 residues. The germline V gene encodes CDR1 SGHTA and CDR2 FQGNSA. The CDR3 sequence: CASSPDRQETQYF. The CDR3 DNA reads TGTGCCAGCAGCCCCGACAGACAAGAGACCCAGTACTTC.

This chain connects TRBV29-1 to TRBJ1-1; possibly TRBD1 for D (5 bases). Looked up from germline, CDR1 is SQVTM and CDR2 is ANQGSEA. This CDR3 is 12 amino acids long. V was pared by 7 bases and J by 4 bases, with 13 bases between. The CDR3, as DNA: TGCAGCGGATGGGGGGGACGCACTGAAGCTTTCTTT. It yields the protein CSGWGGRTEAFF.

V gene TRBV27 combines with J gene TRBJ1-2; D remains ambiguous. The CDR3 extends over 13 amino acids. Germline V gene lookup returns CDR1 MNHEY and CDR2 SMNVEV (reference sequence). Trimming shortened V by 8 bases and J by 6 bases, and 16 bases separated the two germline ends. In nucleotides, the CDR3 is TGTGCCAGCGGCCGCCGGGTGGGAGATGGCTACACCTTC. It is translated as CASGRRVGDGYTF.

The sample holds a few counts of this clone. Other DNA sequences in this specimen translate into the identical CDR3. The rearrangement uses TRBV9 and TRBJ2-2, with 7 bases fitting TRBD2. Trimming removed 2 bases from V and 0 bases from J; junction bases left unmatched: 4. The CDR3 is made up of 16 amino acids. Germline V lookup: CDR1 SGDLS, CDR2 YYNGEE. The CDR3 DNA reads TGTGCCAGCAGCGTCGGTCTAGCGGCGAACACCGGGGAGCTGTTTTTT. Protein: CASSVGLAANTGELFF.

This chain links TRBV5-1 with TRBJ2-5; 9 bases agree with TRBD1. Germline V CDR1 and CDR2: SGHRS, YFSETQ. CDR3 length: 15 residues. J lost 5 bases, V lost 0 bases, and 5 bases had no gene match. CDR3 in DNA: TGCGCCAGCAGCTTGGACAGGGGGCACTGGGAGACCCAGTACTTC. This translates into CASSLDRGHWETQYF. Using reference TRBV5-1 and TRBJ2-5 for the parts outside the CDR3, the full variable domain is KAGVTQTPRYLIKTRGQQVTLSCSPISGHRSVSWYQQTPGQGLQFLFEYFSETQRNKGNFPGRFSGRQFSNSRSEMNVSTLELGDSALYLCASSLDRGHWETQYFGPGTRLLVL.

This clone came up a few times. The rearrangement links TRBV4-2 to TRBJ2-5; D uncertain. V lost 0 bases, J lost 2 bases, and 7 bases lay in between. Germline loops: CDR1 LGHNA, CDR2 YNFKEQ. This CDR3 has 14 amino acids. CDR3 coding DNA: TGTGCCAGCAGCCAAGATCGCCGGCAAGAGACCCAGTACTTC. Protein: CASSQDRRQETQYF.

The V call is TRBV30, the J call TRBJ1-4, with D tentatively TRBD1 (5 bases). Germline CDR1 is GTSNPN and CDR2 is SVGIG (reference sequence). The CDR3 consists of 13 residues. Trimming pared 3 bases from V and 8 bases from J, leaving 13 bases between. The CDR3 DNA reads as TGTGCCTGGAGCCAGGGTTTGGGCGAAAAACTGTTTTTT. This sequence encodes CAWSQGLGEKLFF.

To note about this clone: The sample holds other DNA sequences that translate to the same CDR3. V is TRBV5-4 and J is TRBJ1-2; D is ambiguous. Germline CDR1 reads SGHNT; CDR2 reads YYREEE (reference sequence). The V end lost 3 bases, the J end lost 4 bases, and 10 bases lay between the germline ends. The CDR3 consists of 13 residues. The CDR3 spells CASSSTEGYGYTF. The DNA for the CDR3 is TGTGCCAGCAGCTCTACAGAGGGCTATGGCTACACCTTC.

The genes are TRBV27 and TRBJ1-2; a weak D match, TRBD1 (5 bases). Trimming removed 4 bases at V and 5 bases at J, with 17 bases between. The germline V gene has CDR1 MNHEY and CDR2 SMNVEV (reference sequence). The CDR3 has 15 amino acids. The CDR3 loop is CASSWGDGARYGYTF. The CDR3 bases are TGTGCCAGCAGTTGGGGGGACGGAGCTCGTTATGGCTACACCTTC.

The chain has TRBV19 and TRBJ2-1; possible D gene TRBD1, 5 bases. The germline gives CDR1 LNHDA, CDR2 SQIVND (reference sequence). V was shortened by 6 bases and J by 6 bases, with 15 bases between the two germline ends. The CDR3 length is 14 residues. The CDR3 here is CASRDSSLRNEQFF. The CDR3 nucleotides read TGTGCCAGTAGAGACAGCTCCCTTCGCAATGAGCAGTTCTTC.

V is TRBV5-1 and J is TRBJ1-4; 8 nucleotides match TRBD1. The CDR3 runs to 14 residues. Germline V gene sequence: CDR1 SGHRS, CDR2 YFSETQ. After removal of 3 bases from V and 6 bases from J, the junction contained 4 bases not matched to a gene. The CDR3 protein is CASSSGQGYEKLFF. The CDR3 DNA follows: TGCGCCAGCAGCTCCGGACAGGGATATGAAAAACTGTTTTTT.

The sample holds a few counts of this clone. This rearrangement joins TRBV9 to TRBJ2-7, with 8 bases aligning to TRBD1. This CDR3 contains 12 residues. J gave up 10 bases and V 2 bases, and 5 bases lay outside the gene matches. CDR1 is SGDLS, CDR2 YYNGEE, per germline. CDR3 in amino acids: CASSVNRGIQYF. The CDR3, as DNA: TGTGCCAGCAGCGTCAACAGGGGGATCCAGTACTTC.

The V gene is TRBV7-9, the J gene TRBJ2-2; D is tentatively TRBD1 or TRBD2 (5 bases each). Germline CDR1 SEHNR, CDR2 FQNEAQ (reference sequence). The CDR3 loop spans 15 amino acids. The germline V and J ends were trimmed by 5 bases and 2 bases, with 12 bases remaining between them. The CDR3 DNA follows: TGTGCCAGCAGCCAAGGGACGGTTAACACCGGGGAGCTGTTTTTT. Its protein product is CASSQGTVNTGELFF.

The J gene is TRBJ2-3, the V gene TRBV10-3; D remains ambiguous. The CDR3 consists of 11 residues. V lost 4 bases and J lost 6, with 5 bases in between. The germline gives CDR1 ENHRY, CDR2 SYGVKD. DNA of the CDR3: TGTGCCATCAGTGGTCTGGATACGCAGTATTTT. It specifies CAISGLDTQYF.

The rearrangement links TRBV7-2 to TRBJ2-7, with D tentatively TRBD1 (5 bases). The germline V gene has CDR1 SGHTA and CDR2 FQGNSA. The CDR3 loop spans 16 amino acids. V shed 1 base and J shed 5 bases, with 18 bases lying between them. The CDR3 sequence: CASSLDDSRIGHEQYF. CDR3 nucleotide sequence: TGTGCCAGCAGCTTAGATGACAGCCGTATAGGGCACGAGCAGTACTTC. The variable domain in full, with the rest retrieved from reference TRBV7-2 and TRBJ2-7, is GAGVSQSPSNKVTEKGKDVELRCDPISGHTALYWYRQSLGQGLEFLIYFQGNSAPDKSGLPSDRFSAERTGGSVSTLTIQRTQQEDSAVYLCASSLDDSRIGHEQYFGPGTRLTVT.

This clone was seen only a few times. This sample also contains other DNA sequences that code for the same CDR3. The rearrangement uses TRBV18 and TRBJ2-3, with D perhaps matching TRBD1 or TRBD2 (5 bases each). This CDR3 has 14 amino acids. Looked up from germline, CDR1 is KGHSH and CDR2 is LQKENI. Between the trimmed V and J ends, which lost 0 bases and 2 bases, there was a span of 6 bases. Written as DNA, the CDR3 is TGTGCCAGCTCACCACCCGGGACCACAGATACGCAGTATTTT. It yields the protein CASSPPGTTDTQYF.

As DNA, the CDR3 is TGTGCCATCAGCCCGGACAGGGCGTACCCGCAGACTAACTATGGCTACACCTTC. This sequence encodes CAISPDRAYPQTNYGYTF. The chain couples TRBV10-3 to TRBJ1-2, with 8 bases that match TRBD1. V lost 6 bases to trimming and J lost 0 bases; unmatched junction nucleotides: 15. CDR1 and CDR2 from the germline V gene are ENHRY and SYGVKD. CDR3 length: 18 amino acids.